The present T cell receptor beta chain was sequenced within a study of blood T cell repertoires in COVID-19. The wider study: Researchers got acute and convalescent COVID-19 samples from the United States, Italy and Spain. PBMCs, B-cell-depleted T cells, or T cells were the source of the cDNA or gDNA that made up the material.

During active infection, Seattle patients enrolled and were then monitored through disease. Regarding this clone: At one of its ends the junction is not consistent with the germline gene, which may arise from a read error.

Here immunoSEQ multiplex PCR was the method, and the copy in TCRdb shows in-frame clones only, minus some. The repertoire consists of about 370,000 clones, with around 89% occurring once and the leading ten covering around 3%. The length of the CDR3 is 16 residues. Germline assignment: CDR1 SSHAT and CDR2 FNYEAQ (reference sequence). The sequencing sample was made of peripheral blood. The rearrangement joins TRBV7-7 to TRBJ2-2; D is ambiguous. This clonotype was obtained from a woman in her 30s with COVID-19, enrolled during active disease. CDR3 DNA sequence: TGTGCTAGCAGCTTAACCTTATCACGGGACACCGGGGAGCTGTTTTTT. Amino acid sequence: CASSLTLSRDTGELFF.